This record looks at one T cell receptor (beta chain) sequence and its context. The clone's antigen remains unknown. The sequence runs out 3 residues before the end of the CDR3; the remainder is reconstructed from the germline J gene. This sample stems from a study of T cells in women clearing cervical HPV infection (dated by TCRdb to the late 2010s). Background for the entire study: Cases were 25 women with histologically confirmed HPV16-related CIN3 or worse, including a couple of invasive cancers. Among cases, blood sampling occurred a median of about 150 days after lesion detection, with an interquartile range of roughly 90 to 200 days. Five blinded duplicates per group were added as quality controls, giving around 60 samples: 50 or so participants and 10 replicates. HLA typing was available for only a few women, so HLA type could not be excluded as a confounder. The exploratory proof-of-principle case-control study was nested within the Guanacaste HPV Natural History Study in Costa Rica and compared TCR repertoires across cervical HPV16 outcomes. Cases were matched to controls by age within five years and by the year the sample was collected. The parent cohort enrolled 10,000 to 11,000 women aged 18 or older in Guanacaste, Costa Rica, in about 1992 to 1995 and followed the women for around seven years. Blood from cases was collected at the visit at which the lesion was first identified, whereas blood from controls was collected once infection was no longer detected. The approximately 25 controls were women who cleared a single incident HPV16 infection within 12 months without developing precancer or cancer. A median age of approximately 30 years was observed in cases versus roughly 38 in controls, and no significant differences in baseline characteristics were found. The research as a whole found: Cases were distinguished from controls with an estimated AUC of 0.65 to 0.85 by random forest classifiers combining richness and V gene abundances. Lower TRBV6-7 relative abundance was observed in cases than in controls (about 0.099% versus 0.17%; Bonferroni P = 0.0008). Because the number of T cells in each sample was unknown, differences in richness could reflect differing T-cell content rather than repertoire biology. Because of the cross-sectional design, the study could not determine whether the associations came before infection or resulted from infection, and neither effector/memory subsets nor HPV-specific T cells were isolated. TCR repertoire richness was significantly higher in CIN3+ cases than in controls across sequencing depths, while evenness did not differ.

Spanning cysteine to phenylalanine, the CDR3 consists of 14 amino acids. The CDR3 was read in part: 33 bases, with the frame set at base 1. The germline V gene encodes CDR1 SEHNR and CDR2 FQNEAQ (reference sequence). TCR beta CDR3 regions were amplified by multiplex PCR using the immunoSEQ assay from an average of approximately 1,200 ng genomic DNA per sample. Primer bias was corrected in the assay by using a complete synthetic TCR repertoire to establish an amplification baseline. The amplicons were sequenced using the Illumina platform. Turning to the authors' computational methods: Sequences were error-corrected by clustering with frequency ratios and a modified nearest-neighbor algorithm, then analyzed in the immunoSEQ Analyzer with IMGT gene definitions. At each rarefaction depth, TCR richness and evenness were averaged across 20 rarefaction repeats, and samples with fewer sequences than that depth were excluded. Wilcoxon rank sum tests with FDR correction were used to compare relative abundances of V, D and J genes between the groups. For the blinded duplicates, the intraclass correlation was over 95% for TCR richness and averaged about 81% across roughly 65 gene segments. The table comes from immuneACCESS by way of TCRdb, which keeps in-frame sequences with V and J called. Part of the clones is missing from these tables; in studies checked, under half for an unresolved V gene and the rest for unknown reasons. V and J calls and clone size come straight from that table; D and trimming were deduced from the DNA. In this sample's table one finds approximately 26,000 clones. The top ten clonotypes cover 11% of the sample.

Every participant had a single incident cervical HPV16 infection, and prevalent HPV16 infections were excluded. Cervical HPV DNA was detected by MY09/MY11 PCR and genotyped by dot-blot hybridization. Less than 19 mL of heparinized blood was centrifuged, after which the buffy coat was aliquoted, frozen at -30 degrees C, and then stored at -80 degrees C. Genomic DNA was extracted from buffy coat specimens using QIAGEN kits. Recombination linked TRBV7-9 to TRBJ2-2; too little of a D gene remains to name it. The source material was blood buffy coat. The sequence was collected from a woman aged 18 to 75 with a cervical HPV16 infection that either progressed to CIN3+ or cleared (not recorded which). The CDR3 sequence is CASSFYENNEKLFF. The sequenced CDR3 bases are TGTGCCAGCAGCTTCTACGAAAATAATGAAAAG.